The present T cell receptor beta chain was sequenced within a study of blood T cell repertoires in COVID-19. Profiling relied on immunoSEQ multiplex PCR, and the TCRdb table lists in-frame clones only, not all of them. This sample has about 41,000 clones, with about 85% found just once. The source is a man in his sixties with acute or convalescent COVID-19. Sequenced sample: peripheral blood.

The CDR3 DNA reads TGTGCCACCCGAGGGGGATATTATAATTCACCCCTCCACTTT. It translates to CATRGGYYNSPLHF. The rearrangement links TRBV6-5 to TRBJ1-6, with D maybe TRBD1 (6 bases). Germline V CDR1 and CDR2: MNHEY, SVGAGI. This CDR3 comprises 14 residues. With 10 bases removed from V and 4 bases from J, the gap between germline ends came to 14 bases.